The 27 T cell receptor beta chains below come from one sample, sequenced in a study of OX40 agonist ivuxolimab in advanced cancers. Assay: immunoSEQ multiplex PCR; the TCRdb copy retains only in-frame clones and omits some. This table has fewer than 90,000 clones, 85% to 90% appearing once. Here the sequenced sample was CD4+ or CD8+ T cells sorted from blood, taken in a trial of the OX40 agonist ivuxolimab. Receptor source: an adult with an advanced solid tumor such as melanoma, head and neck, liver or kidney cancer.

This chain links TRBV19 with TRBJ2-1, with D uncertain. CDR3 length: 16 amino acids. V was clipped by 1 base and J by 1 base, with 11 bases between them. Germline loops: CDR1 LNHDA, CDR2 SQIVND (reference sequence). The CDR3 sequence: CASSIGYRWSYNEQFF. CDR3 nucleotides: TGTGCCAGTAGTATAGGGTATAGGTGGTCCTACAATGAGCAGTTCTTC.

The V gene is TRBV27, the J gene TRBJ2-2, with 9 bases lining up with TRBD1. V trimming: 6 bases; J trimming: 5 bases; junction bases outside the gene matches: 4. CDR3 size: 14 residues. Per germline, CDR1 MNHEY and CDR2 SMNVEV (reference sequence). The CDR3 region is CASSRDRATGELFF. DNA of the CDR3: TGTGCCAGCAGCCGGGACAGGGCGACCGGGGAGCTGTTTTTT.

This sequence joins TRBV27 and TRBJ2-5; D unresolved. This CDR3 has 15 amino acids. Germline-derived CDR1 and CDR2 are MNHEY and SMNVEV (reference sequence). V lost 3 bases and J lost 7, with 18 bases in between. The CDR3 loop reads CASSFMSGNIRTQYF. DNA for the CDR3: TGTGCCAGCAGTTTCATGTCCGGCAACATCAGGACCCAGTACTTC.

This clone came up once. The chain uses TRBV30 and TRBJ2-1, with 12 bases that match TRBD2. The trim removed 4 bases at V and 14 bases at J, leaving 9 bases unmatched. This CDR3 has 13 amino acids. CDR1 and CDR2 from the germline V gene are GTSNPN and SVGIG (reference sequence). CDR3 nucleotide sequence: TGTGCCTGGAAGGAACTAGCGGGAGGAAAAAAGTTCTTC. This gives the protein CAWKELAGGKKFF.

The rearrangement joins TRBV7-8 to TRBJ2-1; a weak D match, TRBD2 (5 bases). The germline CDR1 and CDR2 sequences are SGHVS and FQNEAQ. Trimming pared 1 base from V and 6 bases from J, leaving 13 bases between. The CDR3 consists of 15 residues. This CDR3 is CASSLVPGKGNEQFF. CDR3 bases: TGTGCCAGCAGCTTAGTCCCGGGGAAAGGCAATGAGCAGTTCTTC.

J is TRBJ2-5 and V is TRBV19; D is undetermined. The CDR3 loop spans 13 amino acids. Trimming pared 10 bases from V and 1 base from J, leaving 13 bases between. Germline CDR1 is LNHDA and CDR2 is SQIVND (reference sequence). CDR3 loop: CATSEAVQETQYF. The CDR3 DNA is TGTGCCACCAGCGAGGCGGTCCAAGAGACCCAGTACTTC.

The J gene is TRBJ1-2, the V gene TRBV7-2, with TRBD1 as a possible D gene (5 bases). The CDR3 has 12 amino acids. Germline V gene sequence: CDR1 SGHTA, CDR2 FQGNSA. V dropped 2 bases and J dropped 8 bases, with 9 bases sitting between them. In nucleotides, the CDR3 is TGTGCCAGCAGCTTAAGTGGGGGAGGCTACACCTTC. This gives the protein CASSLSGGGYTF.

The J gene is TRBJ2-5, the V gene TRBV28; 11 bases are a match to TRBD2. The germline gives CDR1 MDHEN, CDR2 SYDVKM. This CDR3 contains 15 residues. Trimming removed 3 bases from V and 4 bases from J; junction bases left unmatched: 4. CDR3 sequence: CASSFQLAGGETQYF. CDR3 DNA sequence: TGTGCCAGCAGTTTCCAGCTAGCGGGAGGAGAGACCCAGTACTTC.

This clone turned up a few times. The chain employs TRBV5-4 and TRBJ2-2, with D unresolved. The germline CDR1 and CDR2 sequences are SGHNT and YYREEE (reference sequence). The CDR3 sequence is 13 residues long. V was pared by 7 bases and J by 1 base, with 8 bases between. CDR3 coding DNA: TGTGCCAGCGGTGAGCGGAACACCGGGGAGCTGTTTTTT. Translated, it gives CASGERNTGELFF.

The rearrangement uses TRBV5-1 and TRBJ1-4; D ambiguous. Trimming cost V 5 bases and J 8 bases, with 22 bases left between them. Germline CDR1 reads SGHRS; CDR2 reads YFSETQ. This CDR3 has 16 amino acids. This CDR3 is CASRPLVSGRREKLFF. CDR3 sequence (DNA): TGCGCCAGCAGGCCCCTAGTAAGTGGGCGGAGGGAAAAACTGTTTTTT.

The V and J genes are TRBV5-8 and TRBJ2-2, with D unclear. Looked up from germline, CDR1 is SGHTS and CDR2 is YDEGEE. The CDR3 covers 12 residues. V lost 4 bases and J lost 8, with 9 bases in between. The CDR3 reads CASSPTPGELFF. CDR3 coding DNA: TGTGCCAGCAGCCCCACACCGGGGGAGCTGTTTTTT.

The CDR3 region has the DNA TGTGCCAGCAGCGTCCAGGGTGAGAATGAAAAACTGTTTTTT. Residues: CASSVQGENEKLFF. J is TRBJ1-4 and V is TRBV9; perhaps TRBD1 as D (5 bases). Trimming removed 2 bases at V and 5 bases at J, with 10 bases between. There are 14 residues in the CDR3. CDR1 and CDR2 from the germline V gene are SGDLS and YYNGEE.

This chain uses TRBV28 with TRBJ2-7; the D gene is possibly TRBD2 (5 bases). With 6 bases removed from V and 3 bases from J, the gap between germline ends came to 12 bases. The CDR3 spans 13 residues. Germline V gene data show CDR1 as MDHEN and CDR2 as SYDVKM. The CDR3 region is CASRDGGLYEQYF. The CDR3, as DNA: TGTGCCAGCAGAGACGGCGGGCTCTACGAGCAGTACTTC.

V and J are TRBV28 and TRBJ1-1; D uncertain. Trimming removed 7 bases at V and 4 bases at J, with 16 bases between. The CDR3 length is 14 residues. Germline lookup yields CDR1 MDHEN and CDR2 SYDVKM. In DNA form, the CDR3 reads TGTGCCAGCATAACTTCCGGCGTTGGCACTGAAGCTTTCTTT. Translation gives CASITSGVGTEAFF.

This sequence joins TRBV27 and TRBJ2-3; D is unresolved. Germline V lookup: CDR1 MNHEY, CDR2 SMNVEV (reference sequence). Between the trimmed V and J ends, which lost 11 bases and 3 bases, there was a span of 18 bases. The CDR3 spans 14 residues. CDR3: CASNTDQYTDTQYF. DNA for the CDR3: TGTGCCTCGAACACAGACCAGTATACAGATACGCAGTATTTT.

The chain couples TRBV9 to TRBJ1-2, with a weak D call TRBD1 (6 bases). This CDR3 comprises 18 residues. Trimming removed 0 bases from V and 4 bases from J, with 22 bases in between. CDR1 and CDR2 (germline): SGDLS, YYNGEE. The CDR3 DNA reads as TGTGCCAGCAGCGTAGGTAGGAGTGGGGGGAGACAGGCCTATGGCTACACCTTC. It yields the protein CASSVGRSGGRQAYGYTF.

The V call is TRBV6-1, the J call TRBJ2-5; no definite D call. The CDR3 length is 12 residues. Germline loops: CDR1 MNHNS, CDR2 SASEGT. Trimming took off 0 bases at V and 7 bases at J, with 6 bases between the two ends. The CDR3 loop is CASSEAIGTQYF. CDR3 nucleotide sequence: TGTGCCAGCAGTGAAGCCATCGGGACCCAGTACTTC.

V and J are TRBV27 and TRBJ2-1; 15 bases match TRBD2. The CDR3 is made up of 16 amino acids. J lost 2 bases, V lost 6 bases, and 2 bases had no gene match. CDR1 and CDR2 from the germline V gene are MNHEY and SMNVEV (reference sequence). This chain's CDR3 is CASRRTSGRAYNEQFF. The CDR3 DNA is TGTGCCAGCAGAAGGACTAGCGGGAGGGCCTACAATGAGCAGTTCTTC.

The V and J genes are TRBV27 and TRBJ2-3; 9 nucleotides match TRBD2. V gave up 6 bases and J gave up 2 bases; unmatched junction bases: 3. This CDR3 spans 14 amino acids. In germline, CDR1 is MNHEY, CDR2 SMNVEV (reference sequence). CDR3 coding DNA: TGTGCCAGCAGGGCGGGAGGGATCACAGATACGCAGTATTTT. It codes for CASRAGGITDTQYF.

V usage is TRBV7-9 and J usage is TRBJ1-1; tentatively, D is TRBD1 (5 bases). The CDR3 covers 13 residues. Germline V CDR1 and CDR2: SEHNR, FQNEAQ (reference sequence). The ends were cut back, 5 bases at V and 4 bases at J, with 11 bases in the middle. CDR3 coding DNA: TGTGCCAGCAGCCCGACTGGGGGCACTGAAGCTTTCTTT. This sequence encodes CASSPTGGTEAFF.

The rearrangement uses TRBV7-9 and TRBJ2-7; D is unresolved. The germline gives CDR1 SEHNR, CDR2 FQNEAQ (reference sequence). The V end lost 5 bases, the J end lost 0 bases, and 14 bases lay between the germline ends. The length of the CDR3 is 15 residues. CDR3 bases: TGTGCCAGCAGCCATTCCTACCTGATCTCCTACGAGCAGTACTTC. Encoded protein: CASSHSYLISYEQYF.

The V gene is TRBV7-2, the J gene TRBJ2-5, with 9 bases fitting TRBD2. The V gene end was trimmed by 1 base and the J gene end by 5 bases; junction bases not matched to a gene: 8. CDR3 length: 16 residues. Germline V CDR1 and CDR2: SGHTA, FQGNSA. CDR3 sequence (DNA): TGTGCCAGCAGCTTAGTGCTAGCGGGAAGTGGGGAGACCCAGTACTTC. Translation gives CASSLVLAGSGETQYF.

The rearrangement links TRBV7-2 to TRBJ1-2, with D possibly TRBD1 on 5 matching bases. The germline CDR1 and CDR2 sequences are SGHTA and FQGNSA. Trimming stripped 6 bases from V and 8 bases from J, with 16 bases between. The CDR3 length is 13 residues. CDR3 region: CASSPQGVAGYTF. The CDR3 coding sequence is TGTGCCAGCAGTCCTCAAGGGGTGGCCGGCTACACCTTC.

The chain couples TRBV30 to TRBJ1-1, with 7 bases lining up with TRBD1. The V gene end was trimmed by 4 bases and the J gene end by 4 bases; junction bases not matched to a gene: 12. Germline CDR1 is GTSNPN and CDR2 is SVGIG (reference sequence). The CDR3 is made up of 15 amino acids. CDR3 nucleotide sequence: TGTGCCTGGAACCCTCGGGAGGGGGCAATCACTGAAGCTTTCTTT. Its translation is CAWNPREGAITEAFF.

The V and J genes are TRBV7-2 and TRBJ2-2, with D tentatively TRBD2 (6 bases). The length of the CDR3 is 15 residues. V lost 1 base and J 5 bases, leaving 11 bases between the germline ends. Germline CDR1 reads SGHTA; CDR2 reads FQGNSA. CDR3 DNA sequence: TGTGCCAGCAGCTTAGTTAGCGGAGAGACCGGGGAGCTGTTTTTT. Protein product: CASSLVSGETGELFF.

The V call is TRBV14, the J call TRBJ2-7; TRBD1 aligns across 8 bases. Germline values: CDR1 SGHDN, CDR2 FVKESK. V was pared by 1 base and J by 8 bases, with 7 bases of the junction left unmatched. The length of the CDR3 is 14 residues. CDR3 in amino acids: CASSQARQGYKQYF. In DNA form, the CDR3 reads TGTGCCAGCAGCCAAGCGAGACAGGGGTACAAGCAGTACTTC.

V and J are TRBV4-3 and TRBJ2-1; TRBD1 is a possible D gene (5 bases). The CDR3 length is 13 residues. The V and J ends lost 2 bases and 9 bases respectively, with 11 bases between them. Germline CDR1 is LGHNA and CDR2 is YSLEER. CDR3 DNA sequence: TGCGCCAGCAGCCAAATTAGGGGTGGTGAGCAGTTCTTC. Residues: CASSQIRGGEQFF.